These T cell receptor beta chains were read from a single sample in a study of T cells in Graves' hyperthyroidism and ophthalmopathy. TCRdb independently ran MiXCR on the multiplex PCR reads; one entry per CDR3 protein. The data contain 600,000 to 650,000 distinct CDR3 sequences, less than 25% of them seen just once; the ten biggest clones take up around a third. The specimen sequenced was blood. These receptors were collected from a man aged 25 to 40 with Graves' ophthalmopathy. Each CDR3 is given with its conserved first and last residue. The D gene is left open where the match is weak.

d_gene	v_gene	j_gene	CDR3aa
TRBD2	TRBV2	TRBJ2-1	CASREGGTSNEQFF
TRBD1	TRBV18	TRBJ2-5	CASSPRGQGETQYF
NA	TRBV28	TRBJ2-3	CASSLSAGTDTQYF
NA	TRBV2	TRBJ2-2	CASSDGSAGTGELFF
TRBD2	TRBV20-1	TRBJ2-1	CSARRTSGRRYNEQFF
TRBD2	TRBV28	TRBJ2-2	CASSPVLAGATGELFF
TRBD1	TRBV7-8	TRBJ1-5	CASSLDRALNQPQHF
NA	TRBV30	TRBJ1-1	CAWSIFRNTEAFF
NA	TRBV6-1	TRBJ2-2	CASSPFNTGELFF
NA	TRBV19	TRBJ2-1	CASSTKDSYNEQFF
NA	TRBV28	TRBJ2-5	CASKHQGWETQYF
TRBD2	TRBV20-1	TRBJ2-7	CSAFYTGTSGTSYEQYF
NA	TRBV5-1	TRBJ2-1	CASRYQSSYNEQFF
TRBD1	TRBV13	TRBJ1-1	CASSLEATGVSEAFF
TRBD2	TRBV28	TRBJ2-7	CASSYPVASGFYEQYF
TRBD2	TRBV2	TRBJ2-1	CASSGGIAGVANEQFF
TRBD1	TRBV9	TRBJ2-7	CASSVGTGRSEQYF
NA	TRBV15	TRBJ2-2	CATSRGRDGELFF
TRBD1	TRBV5-1	TRBJ2-7	CASSSHYRQGLSYEQYF
TRBD2	TRBV10-3	TRBJ2-1	CAIKATSGRARNEQFF
NA	TRBV5-1	TRBJ2-7	CASSPPGGGGASYEQYF
NA	TRBV28	TRBJ2-7	CASIRKGPPYEQYF
TRBD1	TRBV20-1	TRBJ2-7	CSARPDRGNYEQYF
NA	TRBV20-1	TRBJ1-3	CSARASRGTGNTIYF
TRBD1	TRBV4-1	TRBJ1-1	CASSQEPSTGEAFF
TRBD2	TRBV7-3	TRBJ2-7	CASSFKTMGLAGGPSYEQYF
TRBD2	TRBV7-9	TRBJ2-1	CASSFPKGGSSYNEQFF
NA	TRBV11-2	TRBJ2-1	CASSPLLGASVREQFF